The present T cell receptor (beta chain) was sequenced within a study of T-cell reconstitution after alpha-beta-depleted transplantation in children (dated by TCRdb to about 2016). Concerning the study at large: The study quantitatively tracked T-cell immune reconstitution after TCRalphabeta/CD19-depleted allogeneic hematopoietic cell transplantation in children using TCR repertoire profiling. Overall study outcomes, separate from this receptor: Apparently early alphabetaT-cell count recovery about two months after transplant reportedly relied on only several hundred rapidly expanded clones derived from non-depleted graft cells. In some patients, the high TCRbeta diversity seen at day 60 was put down to recipient T cells and intrathymic progenitors that had survived conditioning. Over subsequent months, a decline in hyperexpanded clone frequencies was noted, and after one year, T-cell counts and TCRbeta diversity were mostly ascribed to newly produced T cells.

Inclusive of the bounding cysteine and phenylalanine, the CDR3 is 15 residues long. Kept here is only the CDR3 DNA, which spans 45 bases and is read in frame from base 1. After removal of 4 bases from V and 0 bases from J, the junction retains 6 bases not matched to a gene. The germline V gene (reference sequence) specifies SGHKS as CDR1 and YYEKEE as CDR2. Library preparation used PCR. Instrument on record: Illumina HiSeq 2500. To normalize quantification of the TCRbeta repertoire, the TCR libraries were built with molecular barcoding that relied on unique molecular identifiers. TCRdb trimmed the raw reads at Q25, called clones with MiXCR and kept productive beta chains. Here each entry gathers all rows of one CDR3 protein and keeps the most common genes and DNA. The table for this sample lists about 200,000 distinct CDR3 sequences; approximately 17% of them were counted only once. The top ten clonotypes cover 43% of the sample.

This specimen's treatment or condition label, interpreted: allogeneic hematopoietic cell transplantation with graft depleted of TCRalphabeta T cells and CD19 B cells. The children who served as transplant recipients had been given grafts of TCRalphabeta/CD19-depleted allogeneic hematopoietic cells. As concerns this clonotype: Its antigen specificity is not known. Within one base of it there is no much larger clone, and no base qualities were kept.

The clonotype comes from a male patient aged 2-15 years who had a stem cell transplant for acute lymphoblastic leukemia, so the T cells may come from the graft donor. This chain joins TRBV5-5 to TRBJ2-7; the junction holds 8 bases that match TRBD1. Specimen: PBMCs, mostly from graft donor cells, collected 360 days after TCRalphabeta/CD19-depleted stem cell transplant. The bases are TGTGCCAGCAGCAGAACAGGGGGGAGCTCCTACGAGCAGTACTTC. Translated, this gives CASSRTGGSSYEQYF.